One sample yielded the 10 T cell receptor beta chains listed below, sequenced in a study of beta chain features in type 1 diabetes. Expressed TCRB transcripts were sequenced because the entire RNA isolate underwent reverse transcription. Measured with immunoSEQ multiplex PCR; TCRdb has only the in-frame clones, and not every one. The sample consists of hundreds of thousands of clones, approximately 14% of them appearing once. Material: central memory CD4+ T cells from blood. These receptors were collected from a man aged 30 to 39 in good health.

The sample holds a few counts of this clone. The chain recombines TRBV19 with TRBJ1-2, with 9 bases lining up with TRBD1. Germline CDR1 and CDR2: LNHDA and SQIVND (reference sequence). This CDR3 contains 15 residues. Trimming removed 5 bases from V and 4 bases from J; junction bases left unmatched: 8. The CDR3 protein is CASSPRTGDLYGYTF. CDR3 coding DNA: TGTGCCAGTAGTCCGCGGACAGGGGACCTCTATGGCTACACCTTC.

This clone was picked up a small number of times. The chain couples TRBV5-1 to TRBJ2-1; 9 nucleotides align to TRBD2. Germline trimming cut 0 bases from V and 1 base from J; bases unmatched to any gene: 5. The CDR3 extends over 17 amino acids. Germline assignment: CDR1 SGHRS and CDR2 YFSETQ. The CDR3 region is CASSLAQSGRSYNEQFF. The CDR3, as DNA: TGCGCCAGCAGCTTGGCACAAAGCGGGAGGTCCTACAATGAGCAGTTCTTC. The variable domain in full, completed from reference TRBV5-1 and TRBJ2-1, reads KAGVTQTPRYLIKTRGQQVTLSCSPISGHRSVSWYQQTPGQGLQFLFEYFSETQRNKGNFPGRFSGRQFSNSRSEMNVSTLELGDSALYLCASSLAQSGRSYNEQFFGPGTRLTVL.

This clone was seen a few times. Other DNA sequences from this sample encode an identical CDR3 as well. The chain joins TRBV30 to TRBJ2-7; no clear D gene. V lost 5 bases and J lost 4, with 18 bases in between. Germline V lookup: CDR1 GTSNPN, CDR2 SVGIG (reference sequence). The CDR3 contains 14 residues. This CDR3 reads CAWGLGGGRYEQYV. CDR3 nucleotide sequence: TGTGCCTGGGGTCTCGGTGGCGGTCGATACGAGCAGTACGTC.

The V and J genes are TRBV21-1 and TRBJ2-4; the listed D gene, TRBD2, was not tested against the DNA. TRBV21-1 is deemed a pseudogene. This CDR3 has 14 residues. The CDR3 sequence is CASSVASHGNIQYF. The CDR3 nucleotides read TGTGCCAGCAGCGTAGCCTCCCATGGAAACATTCAGTACTTC.

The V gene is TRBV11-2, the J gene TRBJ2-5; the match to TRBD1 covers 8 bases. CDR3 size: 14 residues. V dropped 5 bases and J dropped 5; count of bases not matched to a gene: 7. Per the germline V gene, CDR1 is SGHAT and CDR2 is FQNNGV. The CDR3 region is CASSPQGAGETQYF. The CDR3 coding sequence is TGTGCCAGCAGCCCGCAGGGGGCGGGCGAGACCCAGTACTTC.

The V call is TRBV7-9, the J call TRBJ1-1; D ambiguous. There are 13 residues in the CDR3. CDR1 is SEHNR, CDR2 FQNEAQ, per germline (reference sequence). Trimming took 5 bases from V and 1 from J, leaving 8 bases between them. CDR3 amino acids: CASSHDTNTEAFF. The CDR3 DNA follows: TGTGCCAGCAGCCATGACACGAACACTGAAGCTTTCTTT.

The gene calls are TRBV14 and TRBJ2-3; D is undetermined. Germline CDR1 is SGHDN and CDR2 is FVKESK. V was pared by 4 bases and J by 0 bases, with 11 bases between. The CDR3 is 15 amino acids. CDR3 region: CASSPRMSSTDTQYF. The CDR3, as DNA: TGTGCCAGCAGCCCTCGGATGTCTAGCACAGATACGCAGTATTTT.

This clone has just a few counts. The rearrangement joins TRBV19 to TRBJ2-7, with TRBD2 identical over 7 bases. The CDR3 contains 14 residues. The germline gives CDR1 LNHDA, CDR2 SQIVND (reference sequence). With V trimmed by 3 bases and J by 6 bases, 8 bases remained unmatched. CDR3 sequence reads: CASSITGGKGEQYV. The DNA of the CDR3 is TGTGCCAGTAGTATCACGGGAGGTAAAGGCGAGCAGTACGTC.

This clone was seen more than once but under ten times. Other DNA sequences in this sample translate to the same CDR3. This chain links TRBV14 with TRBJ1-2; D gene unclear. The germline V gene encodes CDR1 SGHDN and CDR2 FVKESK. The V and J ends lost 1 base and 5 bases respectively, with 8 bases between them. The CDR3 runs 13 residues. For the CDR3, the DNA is TGTGCCAGCAGCCAAGGCCAGTCGTATGGCTACACCTTC. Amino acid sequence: CASSQGQSYGYTF. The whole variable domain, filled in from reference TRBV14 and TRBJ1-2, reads EAGVTQFPSHSVIEKGQTVTLRCDPISGHDNLYWYRRVMGKEIKFLLHFVKESKQDESGMPNNRFLAERTGGTYSTLKVQPAELEDSGVYFCASSQGQSYGYTFGSGTRLTVV.

In nucleotides, the CDR3 is TGTGCCAGCAGCCCCCTAGGGCCGAACACTGAAGCTTTCTTT. Protein product: CASSPLGPNTEAFF. The V call is TRBV7-9, the J call TRBJ1-1, with D uncertain. This CDR3 is built from 14 residues. V dropped 5 bases and J dropped 1 base, with 11 bases sitting between them. Germline V gene sequence: CDR1 SEHNR, CDR2 FQNEAQ (reference sequence).